These 15 T cell receptor beta chains were sequenced from one sample in a study of T cells in Graves' hyperthyroidism and ophthalmopathy (dated by TCRdb to about 2019). Preparation of the library involved multiplex PCR. The run used an Illumina HiSeq 2000. The TCR beta CDR3 regions were amplified from RNA transcripts. The TCR CDR3 was subjected to a first round of RT-PCR using the HTBI primer set and the Qiagen OneStep RT-PCR kit. TCRdb's own reprocessing of the public reads used fastp at Q25 and MiXCR and kept productive beta chains. CDR3 protein duplicates are merged, each entry listing the most common genes and DNA. Within this sample are 150,000 or so distinct CDR3 sequences, with roughly a fifth of them counted one time only. The ten largest clones represent around two thirds of the sample. Material: blood. The source of these receptors is a woman between 50 and 59 years old with Graves' hyperthyroidism that later progressed to Graves' ophthalmopathy.

This clonotype was seen a few times. This chain uses TRBV3-1 with TRBJ2-1, with D perhaps matching TRBD2 (6 bases). Between the trimmed V and J ends, which lost 4 bases and 8 bases, there was a span of 18 bases. CDR3 size: 15 residues. The V gene's germline CDR1 is LGHDT and CDR2 YNNKEL (reference sequence). The CDR3 DNA reads as TGTGCCAGCAGCCTAAATCCGGGAGTTAATGATGAGCAGTTCTTC. Amino acids: CASSLNPGVNDEQFF.

This clonotype appeared a single time. This chain joins TRBV28 and TRBJ2-3; D is uncertain. This CDR3 is built from 14 residues. The V gene's germline CDR1 is MDHEN and CDR2 SYDVKM. V was cut by 7 bases and J by 2 bases, with 13 bases left in between. CDR3 in DNA: TGTGCCAGCATAGAAACGGCCCTCACAGATACGCAGTATTTT. Translating gives CASIETALTDTQYF.

V gene TRBV19 combines with J gene TRBJ2-1; D may be TRBD1 (5 bases). Germline lookup yields CDR1 LNHDA and CDR2 SQIVND (reference sequence). V lost 3 bases, J lost 5 bases, and 11 bases lay in between. This CDR3 comprises 14 residues. The CDR3 sequence: CASSIATEDNEQFF. CDR3 DNA: TGTGCCAGTAGTATTGCGACAGAGGACAATGAGCAGTTCTTC.

This clonotype was recorded many times. This chain uses TRBV5-6 with TRBJ2-3; D is undetermined. The CDR3 spans 13 residues. Germline V gene lookup returns CDR1 SGHDT and CDR2 YYEEEE. V dropped 4 bases and J dropped 2 bases, with 8 bases sitting between them. CDR3 in DNA: TGTGCCAGCAGCAAAGATTACACAGATACGCAGTATTTT. It is translated as CASSKDYTDTQYF.

The sample holds a few counts of this clonotype. The chain has TRBV7-2 and TRBJ2-5; D possibly corresponds to TRBD1 (5 bases). Germline V gene data show CDR1 as SGHTA and CDR2 as FQGNSA. This CDR3 comprises 13 residues. The ends were cut back, 6 bases at V and 1 base at J, with 9 bases in the middle. The CDR3 DNA is TGTGCCAGCAGTTACAGGACCCAAGAGACCCAGTACTTC. Translating gives CASSYRTQETQYF.

The chain joins TRBV11-2 to TRBJ1-3, with D perhaps TRBD1 (6 bases). The CDR3 runs to 12 residues. V gave up 5 bases and J gave up 8 bases, with 10 bases separating them. Germline V gene lookup returns CDR1 SGHAT and CDR2 FQNNGV. The DNA for the CDR3 is TGTGCCAGCAGCCAAAACAGGGACACCATATATTTT. Amino acid sequence: CASSQNRDTIYF.

This chain joins TRBV27 and TRBJ2-1, with 9 nucleotides matching TRBD2. This CDR3 region has 16 residues. The V gene end was trimmed by 5 bases and the J gene end by 8 bases; junction bases not matched to a gene: 13. The V gene's germline CDR1 is MNHEY and CDR2 SMNVEV (reference sequence). The CDR3 loop is CASSTPLAGLSDEQFF. The DNA for the CDR3 is TGTGCCAGCAGTACCCCTCTAGCGGGATTGAGCGATGAGCAGTTCTTC.

This clonotype was found many times. This chain uses TRBV6-4 with TRBJ2-2; possibly TRBD2 for D (6 bases). Germline CDR1 reads MRHNA; CDR2 reads SNTAGT. The CDR3 is made up of 14 amino acids. Trimming took off 7 bases at V and 1 base at J, with 10 bases between the two ends. The CDR3 bases are TGTGCCAGCAAGCCTAGCGAGAACACCGGGGAGCTGTTTTTT. It translates to CASKPSENTGELFF.

This clonotype was observed once. A read error may explain this, as a much larger clone is one base away. The genes are TRBV24-1 and TRBJ2-1; 10 bases agree with TRBD2. V was pared by 1 base and J by 10 bases, with 9 bases of the junction left unmatched. CDR1 is KGHDR, CDR2 SFDVKD, per germline. This CDR3 region has 16 residues. The CDR3 loop is CATSDFGPSGSDEQFF. The CDR3 DNA reads as TGTGCCACCAGTGATTTTGGGCCTAGCGGGAGTGACGAGCAGTTCTTC.

The genes are TRBV5-8 and TRBJ2-1, with 15 bases identical to TRBD2. The V and J ends lost 2 bases and 3 bases, in that order; junction bases with no gene match: 9. The CDR3 extends over 19 amino acids. The germline CDR1 and CDR2 sequences are SGHTS and YDEGEE. This chain's CDR3 is CASSFRGLAGGGYYNEQFF. The CDR3 nucleotides read TGTGCCAGCAGCTTCAGGGGACTAGCGGGAGGTGGTTACTACAATGAGCAGTTCTTC.

This clonotype was recorded many times. This chain links TRBV2 with TRBJ2-4; the match to TRBD1 covers 8 bases. The CDR3 sequence is 13 residues long. Trimming removed 8 bases from V and 6 bases from J; junction bases left unmatched: 6. CDR1 and CDR2 (germline): SNHLY, FYNNEI. In DNA form, the CDR3 reads TGTGCCAGCGGGGGACAGGTTGGAAACATTCAGTACTTC. Translated, it gives CASGGQVGNIQYF.

The chain is built from TRBV25-1 and TRBJ2-5; a weak D match, TRBD1 (6 bases). In germline, CDR1 is MGHDK, CDR2 SYGVNS. Trimming cost V 6 bases and J 0 bases, with 8 bases left between them. This CDR3 has 13 amino acids. CDR3 nucleotide sequence: TGTGCCAGCAGGAGGGGGTACCAAGAGACCCAGTACTTC. Residues: CASRRGYQETQYF.

The rearrangement uses TRBV28 and TRBJ1-2; no clear D gene. This CDR3 spans 13 amino acids. Per the germline V gene, CDR1 is MDHEN and CDR2 is SYDVKM. V gave up 6 bases and J gave up 2 bases, with 10 bases separating them. CDR3 sequence reads: CASRADENYGYTF. DNA for the CDR3: TGTGCCAGCAGGGCTGACGAGAACTATGGCTACACCTTC.

The gene calls are TRBV3-1 and TRBJ2-5; 14 bases fit TRBD2. The CDR3 is 18 residues long. V lost 3 bases and J lost 7; bases outside the gene matches: 13. Germline V gene sequence: CDR1 LGHDT, CDR2 YNNKEL (reference sequence). DNA for the CDR3: TGTGCCAGCAGCCATGAGTCCGGGACTAGCGGGAGAAGGGCGACCCAGTACTTC. Its translation is CASSHESGTSGRRATQYF.

Ten or more counts support this clonotype. The chain couples TRBV2 to TRBJ1-1; D gene unclear. This CDR3 has 14 residues. Germline values: CDR1 SNHLY, CDR2 FYNNEI. Trimming cost V 3 bases and J 1 base, with 9 bases left between them. The CDR3 DNA follows: TGTGCCAGCAGTGACTGGAACCCGAACACTGAAGCTTTCTTT. Residues: CASSDWNPNTEAFF.